This record concerns one TCR beta chain sequence. Its target is not known. Sequencing ends 3 residues short of the CDR3 end; the germline J gene provides the rest. The data were taken from a study of T cells in women clearing cervical HPV infection. Germline V gene sequence: CDR1 SGHTA, CDR2 FQGNSA. V trimming: 7 bases; J trimming: 3 bases; junction bases outside the gene matches: 9. This CDR3 has 14 residues. Sequencing was performed with immunoSEQ multiplex PCR; in TCRdb, only in-frame clones are kept and a portion is missing. This sample's table reports tens of thousands of clones. Overall study results and limits: Cases carried less TRBV6-7 than controls: approximately 0.1% versus 0.16%.

Sample: blood buffy coat. The rearrangement links TRBV7-2 to TRBJ2-7; TRBD2 matches at 7 bases. The TCR sequence derives from a woman aged 18 to 69 with a cervical HPV16 infection that either progressed to CIN3+ or cleared (not recorded which). CDR3: CASTASAGDYEQYF. The part of the CDR3 DNA that was read is TGTGCCAGCACCGCTTCGGCGGGGGACTACGAG.